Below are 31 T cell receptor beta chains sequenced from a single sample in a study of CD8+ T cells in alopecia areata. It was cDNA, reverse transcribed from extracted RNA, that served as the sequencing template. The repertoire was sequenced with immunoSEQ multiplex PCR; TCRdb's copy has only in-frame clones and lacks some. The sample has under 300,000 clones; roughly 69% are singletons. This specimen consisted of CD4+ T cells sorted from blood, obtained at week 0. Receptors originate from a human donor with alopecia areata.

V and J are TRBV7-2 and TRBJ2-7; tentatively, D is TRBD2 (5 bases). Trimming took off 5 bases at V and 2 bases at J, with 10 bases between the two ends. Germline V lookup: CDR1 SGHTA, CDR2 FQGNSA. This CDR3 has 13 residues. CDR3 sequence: CASSPRGPYEQYF. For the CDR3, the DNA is TGTGCCAGCAGCCCACGGGGTCCCTACGAGCAGTACTTC. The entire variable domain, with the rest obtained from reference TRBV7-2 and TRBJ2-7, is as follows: GAGVSQSPSNKVTEKGKDVELRCDPISGHTALYWYRQSLGQGLEFLIYFQGNSAPDKSGLPSDRFSAERTGGSVSTLTIQRTQQEDSAVYLCASSPRGPYEQYFGPGTRLTVT.

The CDR3 bases are TGTGCCAGCAGTTTAGGGACAGGGATTACGCAGTATTTT. Its protein is CASSLGTGITQYF. The rearrangement uses TRBV27 and TRBJ2-3; 9 nucleotides agree with TRBD1. With 2 bases clipped from V and 8 bases from J, the junction kept 2 bases outside the gene matches. CDR1 and CDR2 (germline): MNHEY, SMNVEV (reference sequence). CDR3 length equals 13 residues.

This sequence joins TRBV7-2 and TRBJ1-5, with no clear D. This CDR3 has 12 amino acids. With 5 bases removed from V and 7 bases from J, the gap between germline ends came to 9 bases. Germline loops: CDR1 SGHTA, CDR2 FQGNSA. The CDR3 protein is CASSQEAQPQHF. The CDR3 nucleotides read TGTGCCAGCAGCCAAGAAGCCCAGCCCCAGCATTTT.

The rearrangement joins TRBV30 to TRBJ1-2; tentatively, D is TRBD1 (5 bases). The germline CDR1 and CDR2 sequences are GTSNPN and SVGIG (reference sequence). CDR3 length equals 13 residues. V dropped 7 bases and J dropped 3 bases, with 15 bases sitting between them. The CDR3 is CASNWGKDYGYTF. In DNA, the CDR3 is TGTGCCTCCAACTGGGGGAAAGACTATGGCTACACCTTC.

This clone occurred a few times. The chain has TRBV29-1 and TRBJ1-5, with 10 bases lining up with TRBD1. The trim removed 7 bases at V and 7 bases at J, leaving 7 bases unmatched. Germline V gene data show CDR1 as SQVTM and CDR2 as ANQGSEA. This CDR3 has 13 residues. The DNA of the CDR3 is TGCAGCGGGGGACAGGGGAAGGAACAGCCCCAGCATTTT. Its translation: CSGGQGKEQPQHF.

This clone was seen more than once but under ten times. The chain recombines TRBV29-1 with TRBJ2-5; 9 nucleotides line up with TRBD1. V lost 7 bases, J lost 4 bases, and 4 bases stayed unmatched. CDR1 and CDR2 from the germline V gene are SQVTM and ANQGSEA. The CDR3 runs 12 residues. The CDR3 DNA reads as TGCAGCGCCCTGGGACAGGGAGAGACCCAGTACTTC. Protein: CSALGQGETQYF.

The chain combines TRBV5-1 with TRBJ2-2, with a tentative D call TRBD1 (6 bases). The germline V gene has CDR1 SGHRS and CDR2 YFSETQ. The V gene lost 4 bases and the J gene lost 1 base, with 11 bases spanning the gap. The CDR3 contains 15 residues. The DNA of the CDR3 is TGCGCCAGCAGCCCCCTGGACAGGAACACCGGGGAGCTGTTTTTT. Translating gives CASSPLDRNTGELFF.

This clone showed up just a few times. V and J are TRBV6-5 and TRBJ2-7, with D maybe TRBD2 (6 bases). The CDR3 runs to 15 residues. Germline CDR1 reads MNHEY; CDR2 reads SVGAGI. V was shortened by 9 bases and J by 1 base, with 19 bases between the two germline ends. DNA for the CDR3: TGTGCCAGTTTCCCCTGGGGGACTTTTTCCTACGAGCAGTACTTC. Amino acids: CASFPWGTFSYEQYF.

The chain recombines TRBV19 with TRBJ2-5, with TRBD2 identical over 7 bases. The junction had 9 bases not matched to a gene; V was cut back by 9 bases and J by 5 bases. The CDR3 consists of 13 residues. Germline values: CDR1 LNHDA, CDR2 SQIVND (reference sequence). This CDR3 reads CASRDYPLETQYF. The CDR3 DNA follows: TGTGCCAGCCGGGACTATCCCCTCGAGACCCAGTACTTC.

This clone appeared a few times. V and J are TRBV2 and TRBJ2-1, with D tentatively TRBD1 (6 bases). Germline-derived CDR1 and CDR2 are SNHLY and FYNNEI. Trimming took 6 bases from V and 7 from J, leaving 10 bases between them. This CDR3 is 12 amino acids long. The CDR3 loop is CASSTQGNEQFF. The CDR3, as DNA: TGTGCCAGCAGCACACAGGGAAATGAGCAGTTCTTC. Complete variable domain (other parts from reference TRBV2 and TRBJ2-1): EPEVTQTPSHQVTQMGQEVILRCVPISNHLYFYWYRQILGQKVEFLVSFYNNEISEKSEIFDDQFSVERPDGSNFTLKIRSTKLEDSAMYFCASSTQGNEQFFGPGTRLTVL.

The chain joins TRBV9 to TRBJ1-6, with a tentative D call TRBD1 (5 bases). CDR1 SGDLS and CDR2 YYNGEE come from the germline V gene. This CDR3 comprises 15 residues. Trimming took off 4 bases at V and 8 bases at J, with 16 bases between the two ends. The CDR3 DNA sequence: TGTGCCAGCAGCACTAATGGACACGAGTATTCACCCCTCCACTTT. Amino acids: CASSTNGHEYSPLHF.

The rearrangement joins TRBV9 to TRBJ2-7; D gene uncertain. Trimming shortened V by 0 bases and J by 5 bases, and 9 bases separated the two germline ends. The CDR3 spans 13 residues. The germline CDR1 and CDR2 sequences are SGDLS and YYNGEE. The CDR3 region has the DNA TGTGCCAGCAGCGTAGATCTGAAGGACGAGCAGTACTTC. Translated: CASSVDLKDEQYF.

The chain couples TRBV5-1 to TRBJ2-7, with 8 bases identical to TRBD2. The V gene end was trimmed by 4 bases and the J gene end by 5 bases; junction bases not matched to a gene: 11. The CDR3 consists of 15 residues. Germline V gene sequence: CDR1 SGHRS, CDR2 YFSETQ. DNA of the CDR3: TGCGCCAGCAGCATCCCGGGGGGGCCCAGGGACGAGCAGTACTTC. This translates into CASSIPGGPRDEQYF.

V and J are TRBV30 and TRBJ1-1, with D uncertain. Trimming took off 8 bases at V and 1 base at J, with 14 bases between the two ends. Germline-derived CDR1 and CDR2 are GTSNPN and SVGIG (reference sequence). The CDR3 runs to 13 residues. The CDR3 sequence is CARHNTANTEAFF. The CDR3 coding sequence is TGTGCCCGCCACAACACGGCGAACACTGAAGCTTTCTTT.

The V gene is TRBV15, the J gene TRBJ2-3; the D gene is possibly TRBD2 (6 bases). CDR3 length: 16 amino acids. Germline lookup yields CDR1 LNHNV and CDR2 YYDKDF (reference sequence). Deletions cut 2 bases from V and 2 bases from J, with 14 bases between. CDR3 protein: CATSRSLAALTDTQYF. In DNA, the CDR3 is TGTGCCACCAGCAGAAGCTTAGCGGCACTCACAGATACGCAGTATTTT.

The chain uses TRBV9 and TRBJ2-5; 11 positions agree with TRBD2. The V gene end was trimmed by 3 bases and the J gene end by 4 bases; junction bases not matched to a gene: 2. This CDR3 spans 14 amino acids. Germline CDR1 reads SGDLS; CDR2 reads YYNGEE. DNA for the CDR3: TGTGCCAGCAGCGAAACTAGCGGGGGAGAGACCCAGTACTTC. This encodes CASSETSGGETQYF.

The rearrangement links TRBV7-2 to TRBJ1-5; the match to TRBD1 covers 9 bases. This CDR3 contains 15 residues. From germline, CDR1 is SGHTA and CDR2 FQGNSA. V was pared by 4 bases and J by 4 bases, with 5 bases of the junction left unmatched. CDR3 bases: TGTGCCAGCAGCTCTTGGACAGGGGTAAATCAGCCCCAGCATTTT. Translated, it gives CASSSWTGVNQPQHF. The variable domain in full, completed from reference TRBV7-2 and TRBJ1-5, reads GAGVSQSPSNKVTEKGKDVELRCDPISGHTALYWYRQSLGQGLEFLIYFQGNSAPDKSGLPSDRFSAERTGGSVSTLTIQRTQQEDSAVYLCASSSWTGVNQPQHFGDGTRLSIL.

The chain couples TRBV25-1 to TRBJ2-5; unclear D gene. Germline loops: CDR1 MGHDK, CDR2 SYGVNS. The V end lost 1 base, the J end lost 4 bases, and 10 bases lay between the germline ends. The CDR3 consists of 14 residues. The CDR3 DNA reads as TGTGCCAGCAGTGAATCCCGACCTGTAGAGACCCAGTACTTC. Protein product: CASSESRPVETQYF.

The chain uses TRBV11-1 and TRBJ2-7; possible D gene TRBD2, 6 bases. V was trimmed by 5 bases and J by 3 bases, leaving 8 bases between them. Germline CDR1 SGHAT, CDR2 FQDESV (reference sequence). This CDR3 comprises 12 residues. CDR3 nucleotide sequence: TGTGCCAGCAGCGGGGACTTCTACGAGCAGTACTTC. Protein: CASSGDFYEQYF. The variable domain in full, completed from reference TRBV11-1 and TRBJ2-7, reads EAEVAQSPRYKITEKSQAVAFWCDPISGHATLYWYRQILGQGPELLVQFQDESVVDDSQLPKDRFSAERLKGVDSTLKIQPAELGDSAMYLCASSGDFYEQYFGPGTRLTVT.

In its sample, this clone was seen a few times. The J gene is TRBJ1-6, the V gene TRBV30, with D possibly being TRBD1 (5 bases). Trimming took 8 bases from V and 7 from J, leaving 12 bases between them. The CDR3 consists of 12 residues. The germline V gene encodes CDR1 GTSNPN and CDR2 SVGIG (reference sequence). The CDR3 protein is CARGNSNSPLHF. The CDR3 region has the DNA TGTGCCCGGGGGAACAGCAATTCACCCCTCCACTTT.

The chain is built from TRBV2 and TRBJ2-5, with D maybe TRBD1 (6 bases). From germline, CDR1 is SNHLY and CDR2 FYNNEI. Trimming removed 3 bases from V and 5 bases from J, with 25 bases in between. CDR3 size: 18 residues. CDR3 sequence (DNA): TGTGCCAGCAGTGATACTAGGAAGGGGGAGCGCGATGGGGAGACCCAGTACTTC. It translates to CASSDTRKGERDGETQYF.

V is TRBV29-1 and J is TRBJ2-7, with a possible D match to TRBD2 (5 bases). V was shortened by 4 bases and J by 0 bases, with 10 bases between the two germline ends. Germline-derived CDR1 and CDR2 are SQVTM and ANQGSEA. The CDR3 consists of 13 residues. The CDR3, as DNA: TGCAGCGTTGGAGGGTTTTTCTCCTACGAGCAGTACTTC. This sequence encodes CSVGGFFSYEQYF.

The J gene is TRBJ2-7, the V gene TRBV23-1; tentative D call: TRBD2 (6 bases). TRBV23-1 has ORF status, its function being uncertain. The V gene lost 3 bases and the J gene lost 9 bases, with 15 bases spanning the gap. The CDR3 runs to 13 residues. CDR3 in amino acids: CASSHPRAEGQYF. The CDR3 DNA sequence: TGCGCCAGCAGTCACCCCCGGGCGGAGGGGCAGTACTTC.

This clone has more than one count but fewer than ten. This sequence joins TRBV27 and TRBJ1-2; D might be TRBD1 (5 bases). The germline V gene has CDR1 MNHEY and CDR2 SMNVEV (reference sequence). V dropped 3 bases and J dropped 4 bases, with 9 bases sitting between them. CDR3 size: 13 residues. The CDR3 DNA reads TGTGCCAGCAGTTTTAGGGGAAGCTATGGCTACACCTTC. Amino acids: CASSFRGSYGYTF.

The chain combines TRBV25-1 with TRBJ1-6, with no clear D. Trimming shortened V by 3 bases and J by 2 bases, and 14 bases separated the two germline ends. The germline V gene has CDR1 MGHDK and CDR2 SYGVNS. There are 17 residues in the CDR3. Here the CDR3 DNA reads TGTGCCAGCAGTGATTTATCCTTGACTACCTATAATTCACCCCTCCACTTT. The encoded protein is CASSDLSLTTYNSPLHF.

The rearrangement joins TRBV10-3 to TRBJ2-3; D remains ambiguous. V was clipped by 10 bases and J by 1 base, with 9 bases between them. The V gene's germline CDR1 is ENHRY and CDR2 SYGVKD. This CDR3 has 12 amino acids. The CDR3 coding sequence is TGTGCCACCCTTAAGGGCACAGATACGCAGTATTTT. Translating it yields CATLKGTDTQYF.

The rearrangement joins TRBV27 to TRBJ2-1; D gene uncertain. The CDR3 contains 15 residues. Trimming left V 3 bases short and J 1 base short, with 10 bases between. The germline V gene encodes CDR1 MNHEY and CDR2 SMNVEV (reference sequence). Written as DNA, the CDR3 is TGTGCCAGCAGTTTTAAATTCTCTTCCTACAATGAGCAGTTCTTC. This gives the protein CASSFKFSSYNEQFF.

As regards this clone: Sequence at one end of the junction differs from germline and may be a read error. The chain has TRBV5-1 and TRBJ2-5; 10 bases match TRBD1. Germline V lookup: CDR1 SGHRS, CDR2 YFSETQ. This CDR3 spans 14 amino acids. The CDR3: CASSLDRGDETQYF. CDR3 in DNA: TGCGCCAGCAGTTTGGACAGGGGGGATGAGACCCAGTACTTC.

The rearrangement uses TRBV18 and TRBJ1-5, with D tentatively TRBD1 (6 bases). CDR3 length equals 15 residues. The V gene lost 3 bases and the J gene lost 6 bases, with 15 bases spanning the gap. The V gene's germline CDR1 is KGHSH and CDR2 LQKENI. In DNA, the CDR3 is TGTGCCAGCTCACCGGGAAGGGGGGCGATTCAGCCCCAGCATTTT. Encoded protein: CASSPGRGAIQPQHF.

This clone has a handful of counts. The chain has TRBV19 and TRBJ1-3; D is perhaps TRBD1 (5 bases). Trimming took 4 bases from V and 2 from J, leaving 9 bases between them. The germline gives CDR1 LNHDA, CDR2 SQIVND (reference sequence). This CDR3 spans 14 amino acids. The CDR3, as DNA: TGTGCCAGTAGTAGGGGGGGACCTGGAAACACCATATATTTT. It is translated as CASSRGGPGNTIYF.

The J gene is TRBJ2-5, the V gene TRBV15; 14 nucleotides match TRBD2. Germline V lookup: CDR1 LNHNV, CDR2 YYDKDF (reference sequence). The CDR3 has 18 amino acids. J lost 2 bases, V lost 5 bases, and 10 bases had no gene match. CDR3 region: CATSGGLGTSGRQETQYF. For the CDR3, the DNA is TGTGCCACCAGCGGGGGCCTTGGGACTAGCGGGAGACAAGAGACCCAGTACTTC.